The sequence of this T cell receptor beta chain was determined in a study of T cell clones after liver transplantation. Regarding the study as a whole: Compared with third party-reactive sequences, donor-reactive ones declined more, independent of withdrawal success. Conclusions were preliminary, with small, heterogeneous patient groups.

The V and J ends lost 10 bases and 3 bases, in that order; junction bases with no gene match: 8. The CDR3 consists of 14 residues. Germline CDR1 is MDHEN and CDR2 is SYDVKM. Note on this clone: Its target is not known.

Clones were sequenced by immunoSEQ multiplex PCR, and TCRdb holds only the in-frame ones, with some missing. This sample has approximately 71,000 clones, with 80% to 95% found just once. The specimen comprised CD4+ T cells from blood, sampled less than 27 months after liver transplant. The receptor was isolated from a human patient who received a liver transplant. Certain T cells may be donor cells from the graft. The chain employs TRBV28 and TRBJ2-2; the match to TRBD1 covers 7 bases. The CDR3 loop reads CAINRGLDTGELFF. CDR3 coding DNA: TGTGCCATCAACAGGGGATTGGACACCGGGGAGCTGTTTTTT.